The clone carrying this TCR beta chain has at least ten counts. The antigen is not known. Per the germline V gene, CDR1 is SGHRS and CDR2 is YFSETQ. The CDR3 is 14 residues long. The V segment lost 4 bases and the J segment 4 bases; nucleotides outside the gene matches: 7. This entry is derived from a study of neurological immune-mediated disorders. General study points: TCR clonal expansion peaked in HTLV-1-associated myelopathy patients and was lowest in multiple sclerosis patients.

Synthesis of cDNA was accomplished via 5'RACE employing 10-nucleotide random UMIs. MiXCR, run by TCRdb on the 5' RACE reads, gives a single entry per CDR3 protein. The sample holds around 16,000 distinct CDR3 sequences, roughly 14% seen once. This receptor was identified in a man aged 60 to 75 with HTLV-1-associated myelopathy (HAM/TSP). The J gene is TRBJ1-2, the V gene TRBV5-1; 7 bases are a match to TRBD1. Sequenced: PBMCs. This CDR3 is CASSTQGDSYGYTF. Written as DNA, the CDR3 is TGCGCCAGCAGCACGCAGGGGGATAGCTATGGCTACACCTTC. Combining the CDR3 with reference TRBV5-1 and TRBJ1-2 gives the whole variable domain KAGVTQTPRYLIKTRGQQVTLSCSPISGHRSVSWYQQTPGQGLQFLFEYFSETQRNKGNFPGRFSGRQFSNSRSEMNVSTLELGDSALYLCASSTQGDSYGYTFGSGTRLTVV.